Given below is one T cell receptor (beta chain) in context. Its antigen is undetermined. The method was immunoSEQ multiplex PCR; TCRdb's version includes in-frame clones alone and lacks a portion of them. The table records 55,000 to 85,000 clones, more than 75% of them present only once. The sample originates from a study of OX40 agonist ivuxolimab in advanced cancers. Across the whole study: Of the participants, 40% to 50% had some prior anti-PD-1, anti-PD-L1 or anti-CTLA-4 therapy, which was allowed. Study observations and caveats: The study observed clonal expansion of CD4+ and CD8+ blood T cells by week 6 at 0.1 to 3.0 mg/kg.

CDR3 size: 16 residues. V was clipped by 5 bases and J by 11 bases; unmatched bases: 16. Germline V gives CDR1 SEHNR, CDR2 FQNEAQ (reference sequence). Source: CD4+ or CD8+ T cells sorted from blood, taken in a trial of the OX40 agonist ivuxolimab. The source is an adult with an advanced solid tumor such as melanoma, head and neck, liver or kidney cancer. The chain links TRBV7-9 to TRBJ1-4; 8 bases are shared with TRBD1. The CDR3 is CASSQESGDRSGKLFF. The DNA for the CDR3 is TGTGCCAGCAGCCAGGAGAGTGGGGACAGGTCCGGGAAACTGTTTTTT.